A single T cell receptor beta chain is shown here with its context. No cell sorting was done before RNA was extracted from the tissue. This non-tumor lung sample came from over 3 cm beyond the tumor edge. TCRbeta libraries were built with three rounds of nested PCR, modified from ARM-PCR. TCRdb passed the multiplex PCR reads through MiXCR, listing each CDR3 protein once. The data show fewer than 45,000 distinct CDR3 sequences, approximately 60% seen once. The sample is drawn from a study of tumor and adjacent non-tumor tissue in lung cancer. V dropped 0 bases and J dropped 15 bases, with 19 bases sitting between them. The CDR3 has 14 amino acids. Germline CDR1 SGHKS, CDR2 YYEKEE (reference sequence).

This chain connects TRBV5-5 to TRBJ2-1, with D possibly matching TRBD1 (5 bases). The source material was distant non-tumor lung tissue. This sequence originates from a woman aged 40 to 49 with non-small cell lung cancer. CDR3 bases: TGTGCCAGCAGCTTGGGGGGCCTCAACAATGGGCTGTTCTTC. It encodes CASSLGGLNNGLFF.